This TCR beta chain was captured by sequencing in a study of blood T cells in healthy people across ages. A sample-barcoded 5' primer and a J-beta primer mix were used in a second PCR of about 7 to 12 cycles. TCRdb analysed the 5' RACE reads with MiXCR anew, one entry per CDR3 protein. The sample lists about a million distinct CDR3 sequences, 35% to 40% occurring once. The study's findings and limits: Because donor CMV status was unknown, expanded clonotype changes were possibly confounded.

Ten or more counts support this clonotype. Its antigen is unidentified. Germline loops: CDR1 MNHNS, CDR2 SASEGT. This CDR3 comprises 15 residues. J lost 6 bases, V lost 2 bases, and 8 bases had no gene match. The sample taken for sequencing was blood. The source of this sequence is a young man in good health. J is TRBJ1-2 and V is TRBV6-1; 8 bases are a match to TRBD1. The CDR3 DNA follows: TGTGCCAGCAGTGAACCGGGACAGGACCAACATGGCTACACCTTC. It translates to CASSEPGQDQHGYTF.